These 15 T cell receptor beta chains came from one sample sequenced in a study of blood T cell repertoires in COVID-19. The table came from immunoSEQ multiplex PCR; TCRdb's copy has only in-frame clones and leaves some out. The sample records roughly 220,000 clones, about 86% being singletons. Sequencing was done on a sample of PBMCs or T cells enriched from blood (not recorded which). These receptors were obtained from a woman between 50 and 59 years old with acute COVID-19.

V and J are TRBV7-3 and TRBJ2-3, with a tentative D call TRBD2 (6 bases). This CDR3 is 16 amino acids long. The germline CDR1 and CDR2 sequences are SGHTA and FQGTGA. Trimming left V 4 bases short and J 4 bases short, with 18 bases between. The CDR3 nucleotides are TGTGCCAGCAGCTCCCAACTAGCAAAAGTTCCAGATACGCAGTATTTT. Amino acid sequence: CASSSQLAKVPDTQYF.

DNA for the CDR3: TGCGCCAGCAGCCGGACTAGCGGGTACCAAGAGACCCAGTACTTC. It codes for CASSRTSGYQETQYF. The chain couples TRBV4-3 to TRBJ2-5; 11 bases map to TRBD2. Per germline, CDR1 LGHNA and CDR2 YSLEER. The CDR3 sequence is 15 residues long. J gave up 0 bases and V 4 bases, and 1 base lay outside the gene matches.

The chain uses TRBV24-1 and TRBJ2-2, with TRBD2 identical over 8 bases. V gave up 3 bases and J gave up 4 bases; unmatched junction bases: 9. CDR1 KGHDR and CDR2 SFDVKD come from the germline V gene. This CDR3 is built from 17 residues. In nucleotides, the CDR3 is TGTGCCACCAGTGATCGTTGGGGACTAGTCACCACCGGGGAGCTGTTTTTT. The encoded protein is CATSDRWGLVTTGELFF.

This clone was seen at least ten times. The CDR3 DNA sequence: TGTGCCAGCAGCAGGGGACACCTCTACGAGCAGTACTTC. It encodes CASSRGHLYEQYF. This chain joins TRBV6-5 and TRBJ2-7; D is perhaps TRBD1 (6 bases). The CDR3 runs 13 residues. From germline, CDR1 is MNHEY and CDR2 SVGAGI. V lost 6 bases and J 3 bases, leaving 12 bases between the germline ends.

The CDR3: CASSYSTGPSGAFF. DNA for the CDR3: TGTGCCAGCAGTTACTCTACAGGGCCTAGCGGAGCTTTCTTT. V and J are TRBV6-2 or TRBV6-3 and TRBJ1-1; TRBD1 might be the D (6 bases). Germline V gene data show CDR1 as MNHEY and CDR2 as SVGEGT. This CDR3 is built from 14 residues. Trimming stripped 0 bases from V and 10 bases from J, with 15 bases between.

This sequence joins TRBV6-2 or TRBV6-3 and TRBJ1-1; D is unresolved. Germline values: CDR1 MNHEY, CDR2 SVGEGT. The CDR3 runs to 14 residues. V lost 3 bases, J lost 8 bases, and 16 bases lay in between. CDR3 in DNA: TGTGCCAGCAGTTATTGGGCAGGTGCAAACGAAGCTTTCTTT. This translates into CASSYWAGANEAFF.

This clone came up once. The CDR3 reads CATAAGGGGQTQYF. The CDR3 region has the DNA TGTGCCACCGCCGCAGGGGGCGGAGGACAGACCCAGTACTTC. V is TRBV24-1 and J is TRBJ2-5, with 8 positions matching TRBD1. V gave up 9 bases and J gave up 6 bases; unmatched junction bases: 11. The germline V gene has CDR1 KGHDR and CDR2 SFDVKD. This CDR3 has 14 residues.

The chain is built from TRBV10-3 and TRBJ2-1; 8 bases map to TRBD2. The V and J ends lost 0 bases and 10 bases, in that order; junction bases with no gene match: 5. The germline V gene encodes CDR1 ENHRY and CDR2 SYGVKD. CDR3 size: 14 residues. The DNA for the CDR3 is TGTGCCATCAGTGAGTCGGTAGCGGGATGGGAGCAGTTCTTC. It encodes CAISESVAGWEQFF.

The V call is TRBV6-4, the J call TRBJ1-6, with a weak D call TRBD1 (6 bases). Trimming left V 3 bases short and J 11 bases short, with 14 bases between. There are 14 residues in the CDR3. Germline CDR1 MRHNA, CDR2 SNTAGT. The CDR3 reads CASSEVQGRAPLHF. The CDR3 DNA is TGTGCCAGCAGTGAAGTACAGGGTCGGGCACCCCTCCACTTT.

This clone appeared a few times. This chain uses TRBV20-1 with TRBJ2-1; possible D gene TRBD1, 5 bases. Germline V gene sequence: CDR1 DFQATT, CDR2 SNEGSKA (reference sequence). CDR3 length: 11 residues. V dropped 3 bases and J dropped 9 bases, with 9 bases sitting between them. CDR3 loop: CSASGAIEQFF. The CDR3 DNA reads TGCAGTGCTAGTGGGGCTATTGAGCAGTTCTTC.

V and J are TRBV18 and TRBJ1-6; D gene uncertain. Per germline, CDR1 KGHSH and CDR2 LQKENI. V lost 6 bases and J lost 5, with 11 bases in between. CDR3 length equals 14 residues. The CDR3 is CASSQQTDNSPLHF. As DNA, the CDR3 is TGTGCCAGCTCTCAACAGACCGATAATTCACCCCTCCACTTT.

The V and J genes are TRBV21-1 and TRBJ1-1; TRBD1 is the table's D call, not checked against the DNA. TRBV21-1 is recorded as a pseudogene. The CDR3 is 16 residues long. This CDR3 is CASSAPRQGSNTEAFF. CDR3 coding DNA: TGTGCCAGCAGCGCCCCCCGACAGGGTTCGAACACTGAAGCTTTCTTT.

The CDR3 DNA follows: TGTGCCAGTGTCGTGGAGGGGCCCTATGGCTACACCTTC. As protein: CASVVEGPYGYTF. This chain connects TRBV2 to TRBJ1-2; D may be TRBD1 (5 bases). Trimming cost V 9 bases and J 4 bases, with 15 bases left between them. CDR3 length: 13 residues. The germline CDR1 and CDR2 sequences are SNHLY and FYNNEI. The variable domain in full, with the rest retrieved from reference TRBV2 and TRBJ1-2, is EPEVTQTPSHQVTQMGQEVILRCVPISNHLYFYWYRQILGQKVEFLVSFYNNEISEKSEIFDDQFSVERPDGSNFTLKIRSTKLEDSAMYFCASVVEGPYGYTFGSGTRLTVV.

The chain carries TRBV14 and TRBJ2-7; weak D call: TRBD1 (6 bases). Deletions cut 4 bases from V and 3 bases from J, with 13 bases between. The CDR3 covers 14 residues. The germline V gene has CDR1 SGHDN and CDR2 FVKESK. CDR3 nucleotides: TGTGCCAGCAGCCTCGGACAGTTCTACTACGAGCAGTACTTC. Amino acid sequence: CASSLGQFYYEQYF.

This chain joins TRBV27 and TRBJ2-1, with 7 bases matching TRBD1. The CDR3 runs to 15 residues. V was pared by 5 bases and J by 1 base, with 5 bases of the junction left unmatched. Germline lookup yields CDR1 MNHEY and CDR2 SMNVEV (reference sequence). CDR3 protein: CASSPEDRSYNEQFF. The CDR3 DNA reads as TGTGCCAGCAGTCCTGAGGACAGGTCCTACAATGAGCAGTTCTTC.